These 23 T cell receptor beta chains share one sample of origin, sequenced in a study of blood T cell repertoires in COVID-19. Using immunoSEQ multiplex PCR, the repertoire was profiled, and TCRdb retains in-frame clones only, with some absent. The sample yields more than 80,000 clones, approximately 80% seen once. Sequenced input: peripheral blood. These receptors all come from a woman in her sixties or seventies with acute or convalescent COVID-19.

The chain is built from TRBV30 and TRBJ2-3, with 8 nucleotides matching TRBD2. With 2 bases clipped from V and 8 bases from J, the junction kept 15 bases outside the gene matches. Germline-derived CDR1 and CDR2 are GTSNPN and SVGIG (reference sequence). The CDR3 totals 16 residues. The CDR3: CAWSFARTSSHGTQYF. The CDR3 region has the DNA TGTGCCTGGAGTTTCGCCCGGACTAGCTCGCATGGTACGCAGTATTTT.

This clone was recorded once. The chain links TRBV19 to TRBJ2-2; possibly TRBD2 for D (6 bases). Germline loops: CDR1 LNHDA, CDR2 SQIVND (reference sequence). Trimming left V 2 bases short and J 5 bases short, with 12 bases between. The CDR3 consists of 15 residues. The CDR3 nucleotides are TGTGCCAGTAGTATACGGGGGTCGGAAACCGGGGAGCTGTTTTTT. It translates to CASSIRGSETGELFF.

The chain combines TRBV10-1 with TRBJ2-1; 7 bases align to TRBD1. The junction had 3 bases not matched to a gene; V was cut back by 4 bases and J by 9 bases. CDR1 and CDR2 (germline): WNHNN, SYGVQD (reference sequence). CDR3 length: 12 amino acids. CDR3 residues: CASSATGSEQFF. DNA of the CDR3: TGCGCCAGCAGTGCGACAGGGTCTGAGCAGTTCTTC.

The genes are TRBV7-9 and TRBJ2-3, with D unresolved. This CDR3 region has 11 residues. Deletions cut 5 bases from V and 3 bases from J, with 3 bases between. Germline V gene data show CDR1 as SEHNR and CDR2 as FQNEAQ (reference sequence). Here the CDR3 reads CASSRTDTQYF. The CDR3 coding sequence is TGTGCCAGCAGCCGTACAGATACGCAGTATTTT.

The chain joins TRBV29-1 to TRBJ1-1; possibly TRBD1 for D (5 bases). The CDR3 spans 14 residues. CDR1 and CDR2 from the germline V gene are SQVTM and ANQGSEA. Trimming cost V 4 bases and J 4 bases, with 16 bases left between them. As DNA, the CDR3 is TGCAGCGTTGTTATCCTGCAGGGAGGCACTGAAGCTTTCTTT. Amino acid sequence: CSVVILQGGTEAFF.

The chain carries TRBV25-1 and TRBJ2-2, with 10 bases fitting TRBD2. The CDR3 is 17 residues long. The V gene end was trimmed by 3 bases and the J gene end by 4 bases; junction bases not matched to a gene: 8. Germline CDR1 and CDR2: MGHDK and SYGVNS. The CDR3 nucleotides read TGTGCCAGCAGTGACCCTCTACTAGCGGGGAGCACCGGGGAGCTGTTTTTT. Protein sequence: CASSDPLLAGSTGELFF.

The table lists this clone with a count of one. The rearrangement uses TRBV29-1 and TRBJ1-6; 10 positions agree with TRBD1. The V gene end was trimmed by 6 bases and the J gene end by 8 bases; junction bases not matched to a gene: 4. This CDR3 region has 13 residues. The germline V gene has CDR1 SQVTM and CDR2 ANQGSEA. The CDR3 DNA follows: TGCAGCGTGCGGACAGGGGGGGATTCACCCCTCCACTTT. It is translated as CSVRTGGDSPLHF.

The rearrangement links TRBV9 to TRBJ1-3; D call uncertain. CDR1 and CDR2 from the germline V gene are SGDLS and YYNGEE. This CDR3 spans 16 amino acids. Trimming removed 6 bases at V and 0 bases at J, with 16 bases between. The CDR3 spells CASTNSPGFSGNTIYF. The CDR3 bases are TGTGCCAGCACGAACTCACCGGGGTTCTCTGGAAACACCATATATTTT.

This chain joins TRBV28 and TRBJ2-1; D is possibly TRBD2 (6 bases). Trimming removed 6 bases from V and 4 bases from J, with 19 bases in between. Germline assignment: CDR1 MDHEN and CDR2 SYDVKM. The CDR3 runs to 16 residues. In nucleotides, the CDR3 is TGTGCCAGCAGCTCAACCGGGACTCCAATTTACAATGAGCAGTTCTTC. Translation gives CASSSTGTPIYNEQFF.

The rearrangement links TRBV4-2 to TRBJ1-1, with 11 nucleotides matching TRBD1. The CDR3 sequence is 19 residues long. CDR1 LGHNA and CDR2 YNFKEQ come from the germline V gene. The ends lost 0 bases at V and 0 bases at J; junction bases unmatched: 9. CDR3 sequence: CASSQDPGTGGTMNTEAFF. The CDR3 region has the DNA TGTGCCAGCAGCCAAGATCCTGGGACAGGGGGGACCATGAACACTGAAGCTTTCTTT.

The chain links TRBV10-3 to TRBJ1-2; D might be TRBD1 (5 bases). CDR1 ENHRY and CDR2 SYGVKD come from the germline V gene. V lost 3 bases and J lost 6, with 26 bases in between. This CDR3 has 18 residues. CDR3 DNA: TGTGCCATCAGTGATTTCCGGAATTCTGGGGGGACGGTGAATGGCTACACCTTC. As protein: CAISDFRNSGGTVNGYTF.

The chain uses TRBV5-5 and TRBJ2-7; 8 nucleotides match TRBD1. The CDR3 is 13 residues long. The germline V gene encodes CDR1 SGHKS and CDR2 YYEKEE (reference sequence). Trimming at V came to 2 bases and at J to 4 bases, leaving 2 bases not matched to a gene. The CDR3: CASSFRTGYEQYF. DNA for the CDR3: TGTGCCAGCAGCTTCAGGACAGGGTACGAGCAGTACTTC.

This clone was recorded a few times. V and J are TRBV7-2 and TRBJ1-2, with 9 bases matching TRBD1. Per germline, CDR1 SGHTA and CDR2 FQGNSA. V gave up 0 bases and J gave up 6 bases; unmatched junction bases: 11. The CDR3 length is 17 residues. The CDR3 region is CASSLASPGTGFHGYTF. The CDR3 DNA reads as TGTGCCAGCAGCTTAGCGAGTCCCGGGACAGGGTTCCATGGCTACACCTTC.

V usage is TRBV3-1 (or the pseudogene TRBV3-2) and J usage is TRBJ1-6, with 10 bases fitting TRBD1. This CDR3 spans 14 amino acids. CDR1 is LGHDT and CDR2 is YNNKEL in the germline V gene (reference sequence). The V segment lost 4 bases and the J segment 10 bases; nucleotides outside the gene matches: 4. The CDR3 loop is CASSPRDRGSPLHF. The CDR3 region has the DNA TGTGCCAGCAGCCCGAGGGACAGGGGATCACCCCTCCACTTT.

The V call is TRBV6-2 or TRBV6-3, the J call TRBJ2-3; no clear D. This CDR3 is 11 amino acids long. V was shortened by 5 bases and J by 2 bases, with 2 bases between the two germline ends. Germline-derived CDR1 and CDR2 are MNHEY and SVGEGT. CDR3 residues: CASSLTDTQYF. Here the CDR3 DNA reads TGTGCCAGCAGTCTCACAGATACGCAGTATTTT.

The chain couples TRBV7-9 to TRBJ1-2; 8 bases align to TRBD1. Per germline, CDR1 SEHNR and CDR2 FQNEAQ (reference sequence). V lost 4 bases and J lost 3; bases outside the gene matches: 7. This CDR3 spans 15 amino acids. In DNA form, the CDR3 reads TGTGCCAGCAGCTATGAGACAGGGGTATACTATGGCTACACCTTC. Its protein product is CASSYETGVYYGYTF.

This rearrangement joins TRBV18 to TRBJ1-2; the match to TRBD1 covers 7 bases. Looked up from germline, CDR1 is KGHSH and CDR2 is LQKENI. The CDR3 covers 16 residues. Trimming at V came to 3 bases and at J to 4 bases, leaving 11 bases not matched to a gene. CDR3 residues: CASSPFAPGQFYGYTF. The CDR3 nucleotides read TGTGCCAGCTCACCTTTCGCCCCGGGACAGTTCTATGGCTACACCTTC.

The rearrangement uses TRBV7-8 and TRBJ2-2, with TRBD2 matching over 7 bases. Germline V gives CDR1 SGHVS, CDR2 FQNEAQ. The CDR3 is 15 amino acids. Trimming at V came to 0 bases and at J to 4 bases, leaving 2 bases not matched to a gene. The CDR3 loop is CASSLAGGPTGELFF. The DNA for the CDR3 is TGTGCCAGCAGCTTAGCGGGAGGGCCCACCGGGGAGCTGTTTTTT.

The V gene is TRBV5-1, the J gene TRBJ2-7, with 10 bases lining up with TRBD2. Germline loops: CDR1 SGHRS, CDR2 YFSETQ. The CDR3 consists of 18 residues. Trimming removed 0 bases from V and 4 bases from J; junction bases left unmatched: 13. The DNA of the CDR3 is TGCGCCAGCAGCTTGGCCGGGTGGGCTAGCGGGAGTTCGTACGAGCAGTACTTC. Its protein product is CASSLAGWASGSSYEQYF.

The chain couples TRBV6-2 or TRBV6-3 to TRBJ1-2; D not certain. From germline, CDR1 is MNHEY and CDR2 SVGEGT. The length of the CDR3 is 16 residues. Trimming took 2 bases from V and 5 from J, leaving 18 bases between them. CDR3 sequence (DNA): TGTGCCAGCAGTTACCCCCCTAGGCGGCTGTTGTATGGCTACACCTTC. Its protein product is CASSYPPRRLLYGYTF.

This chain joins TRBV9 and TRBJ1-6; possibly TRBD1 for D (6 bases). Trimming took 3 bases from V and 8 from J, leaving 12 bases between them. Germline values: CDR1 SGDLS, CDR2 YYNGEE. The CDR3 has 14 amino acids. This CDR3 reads CASSARGIDSPLHF. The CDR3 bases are TGTGCCAGCAGCGCCAGGGGAATCGATTCACCCCTCCACTTT.

The CDR3 loop is CASRSGTESIEAFF. The CDR3 region has the DNA TGCGCCAGCAGATCCGGGACAGAGAGCATCGAAGCTTTCTTT. This chain links TRBV10-2 with TRBJ1-1; 7 bases are a match to TRBD1. V lost 6 bases, J lost 8 bases, and 12 bases stayed unmatched. Germline V gene data show CDR1 as WSHSY and CDR2 as SAAADI. This CDR3 comprises 14 residues.

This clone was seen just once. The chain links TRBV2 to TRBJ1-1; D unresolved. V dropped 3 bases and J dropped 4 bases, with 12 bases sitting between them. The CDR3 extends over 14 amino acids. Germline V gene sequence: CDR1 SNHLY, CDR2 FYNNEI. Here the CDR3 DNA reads TGTGCCAGCAGTGACTCGGTGTTGAGCACTGAAGCTTTCTTT. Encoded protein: CASSDSVLSTEAFF.